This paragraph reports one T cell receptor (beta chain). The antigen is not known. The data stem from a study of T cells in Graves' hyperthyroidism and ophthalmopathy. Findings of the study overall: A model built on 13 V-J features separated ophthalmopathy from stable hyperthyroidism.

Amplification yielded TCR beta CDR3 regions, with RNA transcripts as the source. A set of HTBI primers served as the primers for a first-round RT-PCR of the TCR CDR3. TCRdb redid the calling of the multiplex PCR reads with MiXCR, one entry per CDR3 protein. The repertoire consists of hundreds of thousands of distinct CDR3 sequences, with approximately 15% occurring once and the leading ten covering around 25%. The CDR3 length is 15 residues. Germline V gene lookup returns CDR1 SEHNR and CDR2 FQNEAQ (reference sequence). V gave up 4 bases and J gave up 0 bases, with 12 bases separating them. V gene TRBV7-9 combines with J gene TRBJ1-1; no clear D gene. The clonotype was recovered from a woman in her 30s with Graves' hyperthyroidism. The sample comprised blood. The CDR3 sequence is CASSSGSLVNTEAFF. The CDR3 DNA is TGTGCCAGCAGCTCGGGAAGCTTGGTGAACACTGAAGCTTTCTTT.